This T cell receptor beta chain appears in the sequencing data of a study of breast tumors, draining lymph nodes, adjacent tissues. Study observations and caveats: Tumors had less TCR diversity than lymph nodes, more than nontumor tissue.

CDR3 length: 15 amino acids. The germline gives CDR1 GTSNPN, CDR2 SVGIG (reference sequence). V lost 4 bases to trimming and J lost 1 base; unmatched junction nucleotides: 7. Comments on this clonotype: The antigen is unknown.

Samples came from axillary lymph nodes draining the breast cancer. TCRdb re-called the multiplex PCR reads through MiXCR, storing one row per CDR3 protein. The table shows roughly 80,000 distinct CDR3 sequences, with 15% to 20% occurring only once. The source of this sequence is a female donor with breast cancer. Some clones in this sample may be carry-over from other donors' samples. Sequences were obtained from axillary lymph node tissue. This chain links TRBV30 with TRBJ1-5, with 7 bases aligning to TRBD1. The CDR3 coding sequence is TGTGCCTGGAATGAAGGGACAGCGAGCAATCAGCCCCAGCATTTT. Its translation: CAWNEGTASNQPQHF.